Listed here are 29 T cell receptor beta chains from one sample, sequenced in a study of T cell responses to AZD1222 COVID-19 vaccine. The method was immunoSEQ multiplex PCR; TCRdb's version includes in-frame clones alone and lacks a portion of them. The data show just over 150,000 clones, approximately 90% seen once. The sequences come from peripheral blood, collected on day 0 of AZD1222 vaccination. These receptors came from an adult in good health.

The chain uses TRBV6-5 and TRBJ1-4, with 8 bases matching TRBD1. The CDR3 length is 15 residues. The V gene's germline CDR1 is MNHEY and CDR2 SVGAGI. Losses at the gene ends were 6 bases for V and 5 bases for J; bases not matched to a gene: 8. CDR3 sequence: CASSPSGGRNEKLFF. The CDR3 DNA is TGTGCCAGCAGCCCCTCAGGGGGCAGGAATGAAAAACTGTTTTTT.

The chain joins TRBV4-3 to TRBJ2-4, with D perhaps TRBD1 or TRBD2 (6 bases each). There are 15 residues in the CDR3. Trimming pared 0 bases from V and 3 bases from J, leaving 9 bases between. Germline CDR1 reads LGHNA; CDR2 reads YSLEER. The CDR3 here is CASSQERGVKNIQYF. The CDR3 coding sequence is TGCGCCAGCAGCCAAGAAAGGGGGGTCAAAAACATTCAGTACTTC.

The chain combines TRBV27 with TRBJ2-1, with 12 bases that match TRBD2. V lost 0 bases to trimming and J lost 2 bases; unmatched junction nucleotides: 5. CDR1 is MNHEY and CDR2 is SMNVEV in the germline V gene (reference sequence). The CDR3 runs 18 residues. The CDR3 here is CASSLSYRTSGAYNEQFF. The CDR3 DNA reads as TGTGCCAGCAGTTTATCGTATCGGACTAGCGGGGCCTACAATGAGCAGTTCTTC.

The genes are TRBV24-1 and TRBJ1-5; perhaps TRBD1 as D (5 bases). With 7 bases removed from V and 7 bases from J, the gap between germline ends came to 10 bases. Looked up from germline, CDR1 is KGHDR and CDR2 is SFDVKD. The CDR3 spans 12 residues. CDR3 in DNA: TGTGCCACCAGGAGGGGTGGGCAGCCCCAGCATTTT. This gives the protein CATRRGGQPQHF.

This chain links TRBV7-9 with TRBJ2-7; 8 nucleotides agree with TRBD2. The CDR3 contains 16 residues. Looked up from germline, CDR1 is SEHNR and CDR2 is FQNEAQ (reference sequence). V lost 1 base and J lost 3; bases outside the gene matches: 8. The CDR3 nucleotides are TGTGCCAGCAGCTTAGTCCCAGGGACTAGTGTCTACGAGCAGTACTTC. Encoded protein: CASSLVPGTSVYEQYF.

This chain uses TRBV5-6 with TRBJ2-6, with 7 bases matching TRBD1. This CDR3 contains 15 residues. Germline values: CDR1 SGHDT, CDR2 YYEEEE. J was trimmed by 6 bases and V by 3 bases; bases with no gene match: 6. The CDR3 spells CASSWGDRVANVLTF. The CDR3 bases are TGTGCCAGCAGCTGGGGAGACAGGGTGGCCAACGTCCTGACTTTC.

The rearrangement uses TRBV4-2 and TRBJ2-1; possibly TRBD2 for D (6 bases). There are 15 residues in the CDR3. The V end was cut by 4 bases, the J end by 4 bases, with 14 bases between. Looked up from germline, CDR1 is LGHNA and CDR2 is YNFKEQ. The CDR3 DNA is TGTGCCAGCAGCCGTCCTAGCGCCGATTACAATGAGCAGTTCTTC. Translating gives CASSRPSADYNEQFF.

This sequence joins TRBV28 and TRBJ2-2; 8 bases agree with TRBD2. Germline CDR1 reads MDHEN; CDR2 reads SYDVKM. The CDR3 loop spans 15 amino acids. Trimming cost V 6 bases and J 3 bases; bases outside gene matches: 6. CDR3 in amino acids: CASSPAGVDTGELFF. CDR3 DNA sequence: TGTGCCAGCAGCCCAGCGGGAGTCGACACCGGGGAGCTGTTTTTT.

This clone was seen a single time. The chain uses TRBV28 and TRBJ2-7; D may be TRBD1 (5 bases). Trimming stripped 5 bases from V and 3 bases from J, with 11 bases between. The CDR3 consists of 13 residues. CDR1 and CDR2 (germline): MDHEN, SYDVKM. CDR3 sequence reads: CASSRPGYYEQYF. For the CDR3, the DNA is TGTGCCAGCAGTCGCCCAGGGTACTACGAGCAGTACTTC.

The chain employs TRBV9 and TRBJ1-1; TRBD1 is a possible D gene (5 bases). In germline, CDR1 is SGDLS, CDR2 YYNGEE. The length of the CDR3 is 13 residues. V lost 3 bases and J lost 3, with 9 bases in between. CDR3 sequence: CASSAGGHTEAFF. The CDR3 coding sequence is TGTGCCAGCAGCGCCGGGGGACACACTGAAGCTTTCTTT. The full variable domain, completed using reference TRBV9 and TRBJ1-1, is DSGVTQTPKHLITATGQRVTLRCSPRSGDLSVYWYQQSLDQGLQFLIQYYNGEERAKGNILERFSAQQFPDLHSELNLSSLELGDSALYFCASSAGGHTEAFFGQGTRLTVV.

The V gene is TRBV7-8, the J gene TRBJ1-5; possibly TRBD1 for D (5 bases). V was shortened by 5 bases and J by 4 bases, with 12 bases between the two germline ends. Per the germline V gene, CDR1 is SGHVS and CDR2 is FQNEAQ. The CDR3 length is 14 residues. The CDR3 DNA sequence: TGTGCCAGCAGCCCCCGACAGAGAAATCAGCCCCAGCATTTT. It codes for CASSPRQRNQPQHF. Full variable domain (missing parts from reference TRBV7-8 and TRBJ1-5): GAGVSQSPRYKVAKRGQDVALRCDPISGHVSLFWYQQALGQGPEFLTYFQNEAQLDKSGLPSDRFFAERPEGSVSTLKIQRTQQEDSAVYLCASSPRQRNQPQHFGDGTRLSIL.

The chain couples TRBV28 to TRBJ2-1, with D possibly matching TRBD2 (6 bases). The CDR3 totals 16 residues. V lost 3 bases and J 8 bases, leaving 20 bases between the germline ends. Germline CDR1 reads MDHEN; CDR2 reads SYDVKM. The CDR3 DNA reads TGTGCCAGCAGTTTTGGGGCGGGAAGGTGGGGAGATGAGCAGTTCTTC. It encodes CASSFGAGRWGDEQFF.

V and J are TRBV7-2 and TRBJ1-1; weak D call: TRBD1 (6 bases). Germline-derived CDR1 and CDR2 are SGHTA and FQGNSA. V lost 4 bases and J 1 base, leaving 10 bases between the germline ends. The CDR3 is 14 amino acids. The CDR3 loop reads CASSSSGANTEAFF. In nucleotides, the CDR3 is TGTGCCAGCAGCTCGTCAGGGGCGAACACTGAAGCTTTCTTT.

The chain recombines TRBV20-1 with TRBJ2-1; D remains unclear. This CDR3 comprises 11 residues. Between the trimmed V and J ends, which lost 1 base and 9 bases, there was a span of 7 bases. Germline CDR1 reads DFQATT; CDR2 reads SNEGSKA (reference sequence). This CDR3 is CSARGPGEQFF. In DNA form, the CDR3 reads TGCAGTGCTAGAGGCCCGGGTGAGCAGTTCTTC.

The chain joins TRBV4-2 to TRBJ2-5; 13 bases align to TRBD2. J was trimmed by 5 bases and V by 1 base; bases with no gene match: 4. This CDR3 contains 16 residues. CDR1 and CDR2 (germline): LGHNA, YNFKEQ. The CDR3: CASSQGTSGSMETQYF. CDR3 coding DNA: TGTGCCAGCAGCCAAGGGACTAGCGGGAGTATGGAGACCCAGTACTTC.

The chain combines TRBV5-3 with TRBJ1-1, with a weak D call TRBD1 (5 bases). TRBV5-3 qualifies as an ORF whose function is uncertain. This CDR3 is built from 13 residues. Trimming took 8 bases from V and 12 from J, leaving 23 bases between them. The CDR3 region is CARYCGGGAISFF. The CDR3 DNA reads as TGTGCCAGGTACTGCGGTGGAGGGGCCATATCTTTCTTT.

This chain connects TRBV2 to TRBJ1-1; 7 nucleotides line up with TRBD1. V was pared by 6 bases and J by 3 bases, with 4 bases of the junction left unmatched. This CDR3 spans 13 amino acids. Per germline, CDR1 SNHLY and CDR2 FYNNEI. DNA of the CDR3: TGTGCCAGCAGACGGGACAGAGACACTGAAGCTTTCTTT. It translates to CASRRDRDTEAFF.

The chain is built from TRBV28 and TRBJ2-2; the match to TRBD2 covers 8 bases. This CDR3 contains 15 residues. J was trimmed by 3 bases and V by 7 bases; bases with no gene match: 7. Germline V gene sequence: CDR1 MDHEN, CDR2 SYDVKM. The CDR3 is CASTGTRGHTGELFF. The CDR3 DNA reads TGTGCCAGCACCGGGACTAGGGGCCACACCGGGGAGCTGTTTTTT.

The chain has TRBV4-1 and TRBJ1-2; 8 bases align to TRBD1. This CDR3 spans 15 amino acids. J lost 5 bases, V lost 4 bases, and 9 bases had no gene match. Germline V gene lookup returns CDR1 MGHRA and CDR2 YSYEKL. The CDR3 DNA reads as TGCGCCAGCAGCCCCGATCGGACAGGGCGGTATGGCTACACCTTC. Protein: CASSPDRTGRYGYTF.

The chain joins TRBV20-1 to TRBJ2-3, with D tentatively TRBD2 (6 bases). The CDR3 sequence is 15 residues long. V shed 3 bases and J shed 6 bases, with 19 bases lying between them. Germline lookup yields CDR1 DFQATT and CDR2 SNEGSKA (reference sequence). Here the CDR3 DNA reads TGCAGTGCTAGTCCCACGGGAGCCACTTCGGATACGCAGTATTTT. Its translation is CSASPTGATSDTQYF.

This chain joins TRBV19 and TRBJ2-2, with 13 bases matching TRBD2. This CDR3 has 16 amino acids. The germline CDR1 and CDR2 sequences are LNHDA and SQIVND (reference sequence). V trimming: 7 bases; J trimming: 6 bases; junction bases outside the gene matches: 8. The CDR3 region has the DNA TGTGCCAGTATGATGACTAGCGGGAGGACTTCCGGGGAGCTGTTTTTT. This codes for CASMMTSGRTSGELFF.

The chain employs TRBV30 and TRBJ2-1; 7 nucleotides match TRBD2. From germline, CDR1 is GTSNPN and CDR2 SVGIG (reference sequence). This CDR3 has 16 amino acids. The V and J ends lost 0 bases and 7 bases, in that order; junction bases with no gene match: 12. The CDR3 loop reads CAWSVRVGGPLNEQFF. In DNA, the CDR3 is TGTGCCTGGAGTGTACGGGTGGGAGGGCCTTTGAATGAGCAGTTCTTC.

The chain joins TRBV14 to TRBJ2-5; 7 nucleotides agree with TRBD1. Germline V gene lookup returns CDR1 SGHDN and CDR2 FVKESK. The CDR3 loop spans 17 amino acids. V gave up 4 bases and J gave up 2 bases; unmatched junction bases: 13. The chain's CDR3 is CASSPWTGAYSQETQYF. The CDR3 DNA is TGTGCCAGCAGCCCCTGGACAGGAGCGTACTCTCAAGAGACCCAGTACTTC.

The chain combines TRBV29-1 with TRBJ2-1; possible D gene TRBD2, 6 bases. The CDR3 has 13 amino acids. Germline V CDR1 and CDR2: SQVTM, ANQGSEA. The ends were cut back, 6 bases at V and 4 bases at J, with 13 bases in the middle. In DNA, the CDR3 is TGCAGCGTAACGGGAGTTCAGTACAATGAGCAGTTCTTC. Translated: CSVTGVQYNEQFF.

V is TRBV7-2 and J is TRBJ2-7, with 11 bases that match TRBD2. J lost 3 bases, V lost 4 bases, and 8 bases had no gene match. This CDR3 has 16 amino acids. Germline lookup yields CDR1 SGHTA and CDR2 FQGNSA. The CDR3 nucleotides read TGTGCCAGCAGCTCCTATCCGGGACTAGCGGACTACGAGCAGTACTTC. Its protein product is CASSSYPGLADYEQYF.

This clone has only one observation. The chain couples TRBV6-5 to TRBJ2-2, with D tentatively TRBD2 (5 bases). This CDR3 comprises 15 residues. CDR1 is MNHEY and CDR2 is SVGAGI in the germline V gene. V was cut by 2 bases and J by 4 bases, with 11 bases left in between. In DNA, the CDR3 is TGTGCCAGCAGTTACGCTAGCCGCTTCACCGGGGAGCTGTTTTTT. Translating gives CASSYASRFTGELFF.

The gene calls are TRBV28 and TRBJ1-2; 7 bases are a match to TRBD1. The CDR3 spans 13 residues. J was trimmed by 4 bases and V by 8 bases; bases with no gene match: 7. The germline gives CDR1 MDHEN, CDR2 SYDVKM. CDR3 in DNA: TGTGCCAGCGGACCAGGGGGTCGCTATGGCTACACCTTC. Protein product: CASGPGGRYGYTF.

The rearrangement links TRBV5-1 to TRBJ2-7, with TRBD2 identical over 13 bases. Trimming at V came to 4 bases and at J to 4 bases, leaving 5 bases not matched to a gene. This CDR3 spans 15 amino acids. Germline V gene data show CDR1 as SGHRS and CDR2 as YFSETQ. The CDR3 loop reads CASSVGTSGMYEQYF. CDR3 nucleotide sequence: TGCGCCAGCAGCGTAGGGACTAGCGGGATGTACGAGCAGTACTTC.

This chain uses TRBV21-1 with TRBJ1-1; TRBD1, the table's D call, was not compared with the DNA. TRBV21-1 is flagged as a pseudogene. The CDR3 covers 19 residues. CDR3 amino acids: CASSNNRTTDWGMNTEAFF. DNA for the CDR3: TGTGCCAGCAGCAATAATCGGACAACAGATTGGGGAATGAACACTGAAGCTTTCTTT.